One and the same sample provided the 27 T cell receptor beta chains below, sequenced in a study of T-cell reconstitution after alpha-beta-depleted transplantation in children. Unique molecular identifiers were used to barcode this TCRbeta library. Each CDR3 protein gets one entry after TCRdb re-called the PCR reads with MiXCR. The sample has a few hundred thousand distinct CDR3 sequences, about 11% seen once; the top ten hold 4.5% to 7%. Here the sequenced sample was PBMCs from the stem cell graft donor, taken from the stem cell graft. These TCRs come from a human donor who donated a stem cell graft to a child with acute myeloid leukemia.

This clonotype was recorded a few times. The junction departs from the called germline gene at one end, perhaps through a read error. This CDR3 is CSARAGGGTDTQYF. DNA of the CDR3: TGCAGTGCGAGAGCCGGGGGTGGCACAGATACGCAGTATTTT. The rearrangement links TRBV20-1 to TRBJ2-3; weak D call: TRBD2 (6 bases). The CDR3 has 14 amino acids. CDR1 is DFQATT and CDR2 is SNEGSKA in the germline V gene (reference sequence).

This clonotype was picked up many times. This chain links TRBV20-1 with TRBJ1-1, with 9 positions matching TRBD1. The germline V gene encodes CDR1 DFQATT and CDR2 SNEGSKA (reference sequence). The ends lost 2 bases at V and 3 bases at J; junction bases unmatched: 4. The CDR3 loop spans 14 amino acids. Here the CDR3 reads CSARTGGTHTEAFF. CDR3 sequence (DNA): TGCAGTGCTAGAACAGGGGGCACCCACACTGAAGCTTTCTTT.

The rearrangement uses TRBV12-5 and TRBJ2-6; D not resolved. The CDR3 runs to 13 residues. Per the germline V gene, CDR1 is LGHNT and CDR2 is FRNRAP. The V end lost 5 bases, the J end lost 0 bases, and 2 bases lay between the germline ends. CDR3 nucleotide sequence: TGTGCTAGTGGTCGCTCTGGGGCCAACGTCCTGACTTTC. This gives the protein CASGRSGANVLTF.

Here the CDR3 DNA reads TGTGCCAGCAGCGTATCCCAGGGGGGGACTGAAGCTTTCTTT. Translating gives CASSVSQGGTEAFF. The chain uses TRBV9 and TRBJ1-1, with 7 bases identical to TRBD1. The CDR3 extends over 14 amino acids. After removal of 1 base from V and 5 bases from J, the junction contained 5 bases not matched to a gene. The germline V gene has CDR1 SGDLS and CDR2 YYNGEE.

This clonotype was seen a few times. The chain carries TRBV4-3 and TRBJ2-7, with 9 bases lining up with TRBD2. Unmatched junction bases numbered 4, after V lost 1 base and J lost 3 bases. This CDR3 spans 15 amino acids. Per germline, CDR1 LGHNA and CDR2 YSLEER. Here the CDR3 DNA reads TGCGCCAGCAGCCAAGTTGCTAGCGGGATCTACGAGCAGTACTTC. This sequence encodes CASSQVASGIYEQYF.

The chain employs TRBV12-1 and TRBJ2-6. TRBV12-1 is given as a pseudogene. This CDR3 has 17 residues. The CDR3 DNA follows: TGTGCCAGCAGCTCTGGGCAGGTCTGCTCTGGGGCCAACGTCCTGACTTTC. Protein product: CASSSGQVCSGANVLTF.

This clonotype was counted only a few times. CDR3 coding DNA: TGTGCCATCAGTGGTCAGGAGAACACTGAAGCTTTCTTT. Its translation is CAISGQENTEAFF. This chain connects TRBV10-3 to TRBJ1-1; unclear D gene. Looked up from germline, CDR1 is ENHRY and CDR2 is SYGVKD. Trimming cost V 4 bases and J 1 base, with 7 bases left between them. The CDR3 has 13 residues.

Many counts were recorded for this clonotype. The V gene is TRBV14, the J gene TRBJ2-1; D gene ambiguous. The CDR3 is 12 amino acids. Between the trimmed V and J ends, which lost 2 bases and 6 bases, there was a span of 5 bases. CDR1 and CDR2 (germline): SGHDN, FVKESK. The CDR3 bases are TGTGCCAGCAGCCAATACGGCAATGAGCAGTTCTTC. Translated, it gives CASSQYGNEQFF.

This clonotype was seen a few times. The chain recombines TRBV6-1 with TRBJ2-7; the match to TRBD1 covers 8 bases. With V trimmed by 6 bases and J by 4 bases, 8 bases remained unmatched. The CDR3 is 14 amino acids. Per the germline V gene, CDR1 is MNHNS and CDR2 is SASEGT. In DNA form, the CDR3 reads TGTGCCAGCAGCGCCGGGACAGGATATTACGAGCAGTACGTC. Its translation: CASSAGTGYYEQYV.

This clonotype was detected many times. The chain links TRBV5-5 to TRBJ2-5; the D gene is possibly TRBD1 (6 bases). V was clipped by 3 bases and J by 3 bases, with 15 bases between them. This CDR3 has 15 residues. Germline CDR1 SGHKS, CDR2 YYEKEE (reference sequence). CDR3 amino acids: CASSWQPGHEETQYF. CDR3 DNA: TGTGCCAGCAGCTGGCAACCGGGACACGAAGAGACCCAGTACTTC.

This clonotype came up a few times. The DNA for the CDR3 is TGCAGTGCTAGGGAAGCGCCACCAAGTAAGCAGTATTTT. Amino acid sequence: CSAREAPPSKQYF. This sequence joins TRBV20-1 and TRBJ2-3, with no clear D. There are 13 residues in the CDR3. Between the trimmed V and J ends, which lost 3 bases and 11 bases, there was a span of 18 bases. The V gene's germline CDR1 is DFQATT and CDR2 SNEGSKA (reference sequence).

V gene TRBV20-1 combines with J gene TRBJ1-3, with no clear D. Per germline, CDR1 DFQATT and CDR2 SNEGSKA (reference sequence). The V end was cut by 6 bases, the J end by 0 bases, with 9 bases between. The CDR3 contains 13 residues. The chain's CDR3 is CSAIYSSGNTIYF. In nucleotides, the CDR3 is TGCAGTGCAATATACAGCTCTGGAAACACCATATATTTT.

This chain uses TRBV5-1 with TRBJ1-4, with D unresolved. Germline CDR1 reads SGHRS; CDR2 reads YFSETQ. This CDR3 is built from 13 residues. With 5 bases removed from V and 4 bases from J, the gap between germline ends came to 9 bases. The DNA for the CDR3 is TGCGCCAGCAGTGCGGGCAGTAATGAAAAACTGTTTTTT. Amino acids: CASSAGSNEKLFF.

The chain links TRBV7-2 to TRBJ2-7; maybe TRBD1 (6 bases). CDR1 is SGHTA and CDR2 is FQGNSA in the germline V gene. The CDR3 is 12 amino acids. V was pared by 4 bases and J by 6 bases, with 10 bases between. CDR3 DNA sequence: TGTGCCAGCAGCTCGACACAGGGCGAGCAGTACTTC. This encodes CASSSTQGEQYF.

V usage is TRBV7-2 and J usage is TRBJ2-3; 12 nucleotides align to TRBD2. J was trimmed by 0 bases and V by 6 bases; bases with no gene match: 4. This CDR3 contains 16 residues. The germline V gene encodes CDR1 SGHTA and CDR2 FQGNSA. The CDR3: CASRRLAGASTDTQYF. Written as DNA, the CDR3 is TGTGCCAGCAGACGACTAGCGGGGGCAAGCACAGATACGCAGTATTTT. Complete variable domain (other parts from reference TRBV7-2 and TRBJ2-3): GAGVSQSPSNKVTEKGKDVELRCDPISGHTALYWYRQSLGQGLEFLIYFQGNSAPDKSGLPSDRFSAERTGGSVSTLTIQRTQQEDSAVYLCASRRLAGASTDTQYFGPGTRLTVL.

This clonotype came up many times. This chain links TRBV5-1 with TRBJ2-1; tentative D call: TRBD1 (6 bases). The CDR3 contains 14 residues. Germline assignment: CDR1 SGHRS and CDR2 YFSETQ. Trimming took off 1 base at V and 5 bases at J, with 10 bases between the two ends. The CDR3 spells CASSLQGLDNEQFF. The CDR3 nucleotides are TGCGCCAGCAGCTTGCAGGGGTTGGACAATGAGCAGTTCTTC.

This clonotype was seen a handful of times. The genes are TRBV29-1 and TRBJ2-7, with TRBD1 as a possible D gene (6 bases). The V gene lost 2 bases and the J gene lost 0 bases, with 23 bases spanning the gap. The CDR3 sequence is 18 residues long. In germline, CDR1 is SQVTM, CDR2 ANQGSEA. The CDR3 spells CSVEIRRTGGHSSYEQYF. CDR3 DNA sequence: TGCAGCGTTGAAATTAGAAGGACTGGGGGACACAGCTCCTACGAGCAGTACTTC.

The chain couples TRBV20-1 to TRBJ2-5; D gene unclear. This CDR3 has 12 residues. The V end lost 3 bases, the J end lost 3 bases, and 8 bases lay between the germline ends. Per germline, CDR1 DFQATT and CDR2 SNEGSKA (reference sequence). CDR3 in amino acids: CSARTREETQYF. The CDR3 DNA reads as TGCAGTGCTAGGACCAGAGAAGAGACCCAGTACTTC.

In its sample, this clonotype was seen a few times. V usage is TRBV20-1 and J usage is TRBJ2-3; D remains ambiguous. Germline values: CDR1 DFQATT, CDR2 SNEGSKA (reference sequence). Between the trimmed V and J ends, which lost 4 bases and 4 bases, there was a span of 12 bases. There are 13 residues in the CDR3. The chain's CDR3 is CSAIITASDTQYF. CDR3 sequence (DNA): TGCAGTGCTATCATCACTGCGTCAGATACGCAGTATTTT.

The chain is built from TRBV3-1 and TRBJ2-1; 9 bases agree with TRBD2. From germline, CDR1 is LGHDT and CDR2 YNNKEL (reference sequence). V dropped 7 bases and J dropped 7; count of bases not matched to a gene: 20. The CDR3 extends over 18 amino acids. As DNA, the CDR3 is TGTGCCAGCACCAAAAGGGTGGCGCGGGGGGGCCGGCTTAATGAGCAGTTCTTC. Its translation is CASTKRVARGGRLNEQFF.

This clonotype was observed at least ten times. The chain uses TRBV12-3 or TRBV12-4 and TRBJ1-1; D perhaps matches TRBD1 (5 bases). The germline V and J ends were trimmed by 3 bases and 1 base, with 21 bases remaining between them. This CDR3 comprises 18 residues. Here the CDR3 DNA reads TGTGCCAGCAGTTTCGTACCGCCCTGGCAGGGAACGAACACTGAAGCTTTCTTT. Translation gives CASSFVPPWQGTNTEAFF.

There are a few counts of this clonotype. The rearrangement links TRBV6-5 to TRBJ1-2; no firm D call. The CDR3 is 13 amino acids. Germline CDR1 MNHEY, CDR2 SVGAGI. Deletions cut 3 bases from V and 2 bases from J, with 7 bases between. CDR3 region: CASSYEINYGYTF. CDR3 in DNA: TGTGCCAGCAGTTATGAGATAAACTATGGCTACACCTTC.

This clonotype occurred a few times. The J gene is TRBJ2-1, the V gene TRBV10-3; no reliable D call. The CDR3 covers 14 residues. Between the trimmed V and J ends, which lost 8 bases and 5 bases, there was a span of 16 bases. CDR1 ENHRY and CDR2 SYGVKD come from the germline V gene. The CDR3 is CAIDPGPGDNEQFF. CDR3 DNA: TGTGCCATCGACCCCGGACCTGGGGACAATGAGCAGTTCTTC.

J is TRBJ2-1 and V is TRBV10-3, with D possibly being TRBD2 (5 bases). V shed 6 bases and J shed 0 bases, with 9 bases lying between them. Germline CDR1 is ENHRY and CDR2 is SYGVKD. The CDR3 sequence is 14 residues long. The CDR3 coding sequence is TGTGCCATCAGGAGCGGAGCCTCCTACAATGAGCAGTTCTTC. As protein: CAIRSGASYNEQFF.

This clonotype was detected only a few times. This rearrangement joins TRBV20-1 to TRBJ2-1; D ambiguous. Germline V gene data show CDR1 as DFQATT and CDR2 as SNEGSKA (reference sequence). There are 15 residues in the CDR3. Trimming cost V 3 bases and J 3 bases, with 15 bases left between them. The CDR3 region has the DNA TGCAGTGCTAGGACGGAAACAGAAATCTACAATGAGCAGTTCTTC. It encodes CSARTETEIYNEQFF.

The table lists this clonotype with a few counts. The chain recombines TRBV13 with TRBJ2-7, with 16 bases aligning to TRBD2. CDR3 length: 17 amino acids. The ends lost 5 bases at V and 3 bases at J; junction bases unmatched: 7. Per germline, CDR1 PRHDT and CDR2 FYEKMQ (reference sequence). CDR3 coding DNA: TGTGCCAGCAGCACGGGACTAGCGGGAGGGCCCTTCTACGAGCAGTACTTC. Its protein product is CASSTGLAGGPFYEQYF.

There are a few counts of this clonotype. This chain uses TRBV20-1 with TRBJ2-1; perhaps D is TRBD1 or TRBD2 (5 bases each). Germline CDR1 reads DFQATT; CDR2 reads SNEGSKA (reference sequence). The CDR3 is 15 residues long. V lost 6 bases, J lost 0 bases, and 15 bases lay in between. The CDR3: CSAKGTYRSYNEQFF. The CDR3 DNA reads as TGCAGTGCAAAGGGGACGTACCGCTCCTACAATGAGCAGTTCTTC.